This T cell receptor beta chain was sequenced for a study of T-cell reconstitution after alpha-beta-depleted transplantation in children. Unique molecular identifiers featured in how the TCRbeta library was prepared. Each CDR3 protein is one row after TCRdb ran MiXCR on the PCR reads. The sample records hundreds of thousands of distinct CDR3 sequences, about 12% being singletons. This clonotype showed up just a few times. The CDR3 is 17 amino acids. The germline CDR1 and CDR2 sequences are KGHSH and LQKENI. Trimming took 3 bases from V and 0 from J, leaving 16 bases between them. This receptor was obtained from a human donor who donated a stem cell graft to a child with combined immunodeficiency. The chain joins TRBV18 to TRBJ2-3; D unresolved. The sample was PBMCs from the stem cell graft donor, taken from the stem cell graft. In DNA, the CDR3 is TGTGCCAGCTCACCTGTCTCTAGGTCATCTAGCACAGATACGCAGTATTTT. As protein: CASSPVSRSSSTDTQYF.